These 4 T cell receptor beta chains were sequenced from one sample in a study of tumor-infiltrating lymphocytes in localized non-small cell lung cancer. Data came from immunoSEQ multiplex PCR; TCRdb stores just in-frame clones and leaves some out. The data show 15,000 to 16,000 clones, approximately 70% seen once. Input material: lung tumor tissue. The origin of the receptors is a human donor with non-small cell lung cancer.

About this clone itself: An end of the junction does not agree with germline; a read error may underlie this. V gene TRBV5-1 combines with J gene TRBJ1-2; 7 nucleotides agree with TRBD1. Germline V CDR1 and CDR2: SGHRS, YFSETQ. This CDR3 comprises 15 residues. The CDR3 region has the DNA TGCGCCAGCAGGGCAGGGGGGAATTTTGACTATGGCTACGCCTTC. Its translation: CASRAGGNFDYGYAF.

The chain has TRBV7-2 and TRBJ2-5; D gene ambiguous. V dropped 2 bases and J dropped 5 bases, with 6 bases sitting between them. The CDR3 consists of 12 residues. Germline CDR1 is SGHTA and CDR2 is FQGNSA. CDR3 residues: CASSLMTETQYF. In nucleotides, the CDR3 is TGTGCCAGCAGCTTAATGACCGAGACCCAGTACTTC.

The chain carries TRBV11-2 and TRBJ2-1; 7 bases map to TRBD1. The CDR3 has 16 amino acids. CDR1 is SGHAT and CDR2 is FQNNGV in the germline V gene. V lost 6 bases and J lost 4; bases outside the gene matches: 12. Here the CDR3 reads CASSLRDRAGYNEQFF. As DNA, the CDR3 is TGTGCCAGCAGTTTAAGAGACAGGGCAGGATACAATGAGCAGTTCTTC.

This clone has only a few counts. This chain joins TRBV30 and TRBJ1-5; 7 nucleotides line up with TRBD1. This CDR3 contains 15 residues. Germline values: CDR1 GTSNPN, CDR2 SVGIG (reference sequence). V shed 0 bases and J 7 bases; nucleotides not matched to a gene: 9. The CDR3 sequence is CAWSVPDRESQPQHF. In DNA, the CDR3 is TGTGCCTGGAGTGTCCCCGACAGGGAGTCCCAGCCCCAGCATTTT. The full variable domain, in which reference TRBV30 and TRBJ1-5 provide the parts outside the CDR3, is SQTIHQWPATLVQPVGSPLSLECTVEGTSNPNLYWYRQAAGRGLQLLFYSVGIGQISSEVPQNLSASRPQDRQFILSSKKLLLSDSGFYLCAWSVPDRESQPQHFGDGTRLSIL.